One sample yielded the 20 T cell receptor beta chains listed below, sequenced in a study of blood T cell repertoires in COVID-19. Here immunoSEQ multiplex PCR was the method, and the copy in TCRdb shows in-frame clones only, minus some. The table includes under 200,000 clones, roughly 90% detected once. Sequenced: peripheral blood. The receptors originated from a man aged 50 to 60 with acute or convalescent COVID-19.

V is TRBV18 and J is TRBJ1-6; 8 nucleotides agree with TRBD1. The V segment lost 3 bases and the J segment 10 bases; nucleotides outside the gene matches: 8. The CDR3 spans 15 residues. Germline CDR1 KGHSH, CDR2 LQKENI. The CDR3 DNA reads as TGTGCCAGCTCACCTACAGGACAGGGTCAGTCACCCCTCCACTTT. Translated, it gives CASSPTGQGQSPLHF.

The V gene is TRBV27, the J gene TRBJ2-7; tentative D call: TRBD1 (7 bases). The V end lost 6 bases, the J end lost 6 bases, and 21 bases lay between the germline ends. The CDR3 runs 15 residues. Looked up from germline, CDR1 is MNHEY and CDR2 is SMNVEV (reference sequence). The CDR3 region is CASRPGGTVPFEQYF. CDR3 DNA sequence: TGTGCCAGCAGGCCTGGAGGGACAGTACCCTTCGAGCAGTACTTC.

V usage is TRBV28 and J usage is TRBJ2-1; TRBD1 might be the D (6 bases). This CDR3 is built from 14 residues. CDR1 is MDHEN and CDR2 is SYDVKM in the germline V gene. Trimming removed 6 bases at V and 3 bases at J, with 12 bases between. CDR3 sequence reads: CASSRGRYYNEQFF. In DNA, the CDR3 is TGTGCCAGCAGCAGGGGACGCTACTACAATGAGCAGTTCTTC.

The chain recombines TRBV27 with TRBJ1-1; TRBD1 agrees at 9 bases. This CDR3 comprises 15 residues. The germline V gene encodes CDR1 MNHEY and CDR2 SMNVEV (reference sequence). V shed 5 bases, J shed 0 bases, and the junction held 4 bases outside the gene matches. CDR3 in DNA: TGTGCCAGCAGTGCAACAGGGGGCTTGAACACTGAAGCTTTCTTT. This sequence encodes CASSATGGLNTEAFF.

In nucleotides, the CDR3 is TGTGCCAGCAGCTTAGTCGCACTCGTCGGCAATGAGCAGTTCTTC. Translated, it gives CASSLVALVGNEQFF. This sequence joins TRBV7-2 and TRBJ2-1; D remains unclear. CDR1 and CDR2 (germline): SGHTA, FQGNSA. V was pared by 1 base and J by 6 bases, with 13 bases between. The CDR3 loop spans 15 amino acids.

In DNA form, the CDR3 reads TGCGCCAGCAGGGCAGGGTACCAAGAGACCCAGTACTTC. Its protein is CASRAGYQETQYF. This rearrangement joins TRBV5-1 to TRBJ2-5; possible D gene TRBD1, 5 bases. CDR3 length: 13 residues. Germline-derived CDR1 and CDR2 are SGHRS and YFSETQ. V shed 5 bases and J shed 0 bases, with 8 bases lying between them.

This rearrangement joins TRBV11-2 to TRBJ2-1; 10 bases are a match to TRBD2. The J segment lost 7 bases and the V segment lost 5 bases, leaving 11 bases of the junction unmatched. Germline V gives CDR1 SGHAT, CDR2 FQNNGV. This CDR3 is 16 amino acids long. The CDR3 nucleotides read TGTGCCAGCAGCCCCCCGGGACTAGCGTCAGGTAATGAGCAGTTCTTC. Protein: CASSPPGLASGNEQFF. Full variable domain (rest looked up from reference TRBV11-2 and TRBJ2-1): EAGVAQSPRYKIIEKRQSVAFWCNPISGHATLYWYQQILGQGPKLLIQFQNNGVVDDSQLPKDRFSAERLKGVDSTLKIQPAKLEDSAVYLCASSPPGLASGNEQFFGPGTRLTVL.

The rearrangement links TRBV29-1 to TRBJ2-3, with TRBD2 matching over 9 bases. V shed 3 bases, J shed 9 bases, and the junction held 7 bases outside the gene matches. The CDR3 is 13 amino acids. CDR1 and CDR2 from the germline V gene are SQVTM and ANQGSEA. The DNA for the CDR3 is TGCAGCGTTGAGTGGACTAGCGATAGCACGCAGTATTTT. Its protein product is CSVEWTSDSTQYF.

The chain carries TRBV27 and TRBJ1-2; 10 nucleotides line up with TRBD1. Germline CDR1 is MNHEY and CDR2 is SMNVEV (reference sequence). CDR3 length: 14 amino acids. V lost 6 bases, J lost 5 bases, and 6 bases stayed unmatched. The CDR3: CASSLRDRGYGYTF. As DNA, the CDR3 is TGTGCCAGCAGCCTCCGGGACAGGGGTTATGGCTACACCTTC.

On this clone: Other DNA sequences in this sample translate to the same CDR3. V gene TRBV5-1 combines with J gene TRBJ1-1, with a weak D call TRBD1 (6 bases). V lost 4 bases and J lost 4, with 11 bases in between. Per germline, CDR1 SGHRS and CDR2 YFSETQ. The CDR3 loop spans 13 amino acids. CDR3 residues: CASSTQGGTEAFF. The CDR3 DNA sequence: TGCGCCAGCAGCACACAGGGTGGCACTGAAGCTTTCTTT.

CDR3 residues: CASSYRQNYEQYV. The CDR3, as DNA: TGTGCCAGCAGTTACCGTCAGAACTACGAGCAGTACGTC. This chain links TRBV6-2 or TRBV6-3 with TRBJ2-7; D not resolved. The CDR3 runs 13 residues. Trimming pared 2 bases from V and 3 bases from J, leaving 8 bases between. The germline gives CDR1 MNHEY, CDR2 SVGEGT.

V usage is TRBV3-1 (or the pseudogene TRBV3-2) and J usage is TRBJ2-5; tentative D call: TRBD2 (5 bases). CDR1 and CDR2 (germline): LGHDT, YNNKEL (reference sequence). The CDR3 has 16 residues. Trimming cost V 0 bases and J 5 bases, with 16 bases left between them. DNA of the CDR3: TGTGCCAGCAGCCAAGACGTGGGTAGCGAGAGGGAGACCCAGTACTTC. It encodes CASSQDVGSERETQYF.

The count of this clone is one. CDR3 nucleotide sequence: TGTGCCAGCAGCTTTTACTCAGAGACCCAGTACTTC. Translation gives CASSFYSETQYF. The chain combines TRBV7-2 with TRBJ2-5; unclear D gene. The V end was cut by 3 bases, the J end by 4 bases, with 6 bases between. Germline loops: CDR1 SGHTA, CDR2 FQGNSA. The CDR3 consists of 12 residues.

The chain carries TRBV10-2 and TRBJ2-3; D is undetermined. Trimming removed 11 bases from V and 0 bases from J, with 9 bases in between. The CDR3 has 12 amino acids. Per germline, CDR1 WSHSY and CDR2 SAAADI. CDR3 DNA: TGCGCCGCCAGTCCAAGCACAGATACGCAGTATTTT. Translation gives CAASPSTDTQYF.

This clone was found once. The gene calls are TRBV19 and TRBJ2-2; possible D gene TRBD1, 6 bases. The CDR3 has 14 amino acids. Trimming left V 7 bases short and J 3 bases short, with 12 bases between. CDR1 LNHDA and CDR2 SQIVND come from the germline V gene (reference sequence). CDR3 sequence (DNA): TGTGCCAGTAATCAGGGGAGCGACACCGGGGAGCTGTTTTTT. Protein sequence: CASNQGSDTGELFF.

About this clone: In the same sample, other DNA sequences code for this CDR3. The gene calls are TRBV19 and TRBJ1-5; 11 nucleotides agree with TRBD1. Germline trimming cut 7 bases from V and 4 bases from J; bases unmatched to any gene: 3. Germline CDR1 and CDR2: LNHDA and SQIVND (reference sequence). The CDR3 loop spans 14 amino acids. The CDR3 here is CASTGTGGNQPQHF. CDR3 DNA: TGTGCCAGTACGGGGACAGGGGGAAATCAGCCCCAGCATTTT.

This clone was counted once. The chain couples TRBV18 to TRBJ2-1, with 8 bases matching TRBD2. CDR1 KGHSH and CDR2 LQKENI come from the germline V gene. CDR3 length equals 18 residues. After removal of 0 bases from V and 2 bases from J, the junction contained 9 bases not matched to a gene. CDR3 DNA: TGTGCCAGCTCACCACCGAAGAGGGTAGCGGGGCCCTACAATGAGCAGTTCTTC. This translates into CASSPPKRVAGPYNEQFF.

V is TRBV27 and J is TRBJ2-7; 9 positions agree with TRBD2. The CDR3 totals 13 residues. CDR1 MNHEY and CDR2 SMNVEV come from the germline V gene (reference sequence). The V segment lost 7 bases and the J segment 0 bases; nucleotides outside the gene matches: 1. The CDR3 coding sequence is TGTGCCAGCAAGACTAGCGGCTCCTACGAGCAGTACTTC. Translated: CASKTSGSYEQYF.

The rearrangement joins TRBV5-5 to TRBJ2-7, with 11 bases matching TRBD2. The CDR3 is 16 amino acids. Per the germline V gene, CDR1 is SGHKS and CDR2 is YYEKEE (reference sequence). J gave up 0 bases and V 4 bases, and 6 bases lay outside the gene matches. CDR3 loop: CASSVLGTSGSYEQYF. The CDR3 DNA is TGTGCCAGCAGCGTCCTTGGGACTAGCGGCTCCTACGAGCAGTACTTC.

The rearrangement links TRBV19 to TRBJ1-3; 10 bases are a match to TRBD1. From germline, CDR1 is LNHDA and CDR2 SQIVND (reference sequence). V was pared by 6 bases and J by 2 bases, with 10 bases of the junction left unmatched. CDR3 length: 17 amino acids. The CDR3 is CASSGILGQGPGNTIYF. The CDR3 nucleotides read TGTGCCAGTAGCGGAATACTGGGACAGGGGCCTGGAAACACCATATATTTT.